These 7 T cell receptor beta chains were sequenced from one sample in a study of cytomegalovirus exposure and HLA in healthy donors (dated by TCRdb to about 2017). The library was prepared using the immunoSEQ multiplex PCR assay. For the multiplex PCR, a mixture combining 60 forward primers for TCR Vbeta segments and 13 reverse primers for TCR Jbeta segments was used. As stored in TCRdb, this immuneACCESS dataset retains in-frame rearrangements with V and J assigned. A fraction of the clones does not appear; measured against another copy, unresolved V genes explain less than half of the discrepancy, and the remainder lacks a known reason. The sample table lists 150,000 to 200,000 clones, about 65% of them with a count of one. More than 1.3% of the sample is taken by the ten largest. Material: PBMCs. The receptors derive from a girl aged 5 to 17 in good health and CMV-seronegative.

This clone is a singleton in its sample. The gene calls are TRBV5-1 and TRBJ1-2; weak D call: TRBD1 (6 bases). The CDR3 runs to 15 residues. Germline-derived CDR1 and CDR2 are SGHRS and YFSETQ. Trimming took off 3 bases at V and 6 bases at J, with 18 bases between the two ends. The CDR3 here is CASSSALGASDGYTF. The CDR3 DNA reads as TGCGCCAGCAGCTCGGCACTGGGGGCTTCAGATGGCTACACCTTC.

For this clone: Other DNA sequences of this sample code for an identical CDR3. V is TRBV6-5 and J is TRBJ1-1; TRBD1 is a possible D gene (6 bases). From germline, CDR1 is MNHEY and CDR2 SVGAGI. CDR3 length equals 13 residues. Trimming cost V 5 bases and J 5 bases, with 12 bases left between them. Here the CDR3 reads CASSEQGRTEAFF. For the CDR3, the DNA is TGTGCCAGCAGTGAACAGGGTAGGACTGAAGCTTTCTTT.

V is TRBV4-1 and J is TRBJ1-1; D ambiguous. Trimming shortened V by 0 bases and J by 1 base, and 6 bases separated the two germline ends. This CDR3 is 14 amino acids long. Germline V gene sequence: CDR1 MGHRA, CDR2 YSYEKL. This CDR3 reads CASSQDPRNTEAFF. In nucleotides, the CDR3 is TGCGCCAGCAGCCAAGATCCTCGGAACACTGAAGCTTTCTTT.

This clone was detected only once. The V gene is TRBV5-1, the J gene TRBJ2-3; the match to TRBD2 covers 15 bases. Germline V CDR1 and CDR2: SGHRS, YFSETQ. This CDR3 spans 17 amino acids. J gave up 2 bases and V 4 bases, and 5 bases lay outside the gene matches. The CDR3 loop reads CASSGLAGGPVTDTQYF. The CDR3 region has the DNA TGCGCCAGCAGCGGACTAGCGGGGGGGCCAGTCACAGATACGCAGTATTTT.

Only a few counts were recorded for this clone. The chain is built from TRBV6-5 and TRBJ1-5; D possibly corresponds to TRBD1 (6 bases). V lost 4 bases to trimming and J lost 4 bases, with 14 bases between them. The CDR3 spans 15 residues. Germline V gene lookup returns CDR1 MNHEY and CDR2 SVGAGI. Written as DNA, the CDR3 is TGTGCCAGCAGTTTTGACAGGTGGGGGAATCAGCCCCAGCATTTT. Its protein is CASSFDRWGNQPQHF.

J is TRBJ2-1 and V is TRBV2; tentative D call: TRBD2 (5 bases). The germline gives CDR1 SNHLY, CDR2 FYNNEI. V was trimmed by 0 bases and J by 4 bases, leaving 10 bases between them. CDR3 size: 15 residues. CDR3 protein: CASSEAGLDYNEQFF. Here the CDR3 DNA reads TGTGCCAGCAGTGAAGCTGGACTCGATTACAATGAGCAGTTCTTC.

V is TRBV5-4 and J is TRBJ2-5; TRBD2 is a possible D gene (6 bases). The J call may be wrong; the DNA end is better matched by TRBJ2-7. Germline V gene sequence: CDR1 SGHNT, CDR2 YYREEE (reference sequence). The CDR3 loop spans 14 amino acids. The DNA for the CDR3 is TGTGCCAGCAGCTTGGAGGAGGGCCCCGCCGAGCAGTACTTC. It yields the protein CASSLEEGPAEQYF.